The clone carrying this T cell receptor (beta chain) came up many times. Its target is not known. This entry comes from a study of T-cell reconstitution after alpha-beta-depleted transplantation in children. The study, taken as a whole, reports: T-cell counts and diversity at one year following transplant were attributed mainly to newly produced T cells. Several hundred expanded graft clones reportedly supplied alpha-beta T cells about two months after transplant.

Library preparation (for TCRbeta) was performed with unique molecular identifiers. TCRdb analysed the PCR reads with MiXCR anew, one entry per CDR3 protein. Of 280,000 or so distinct CDR3 sequences listed, 11% are singletons. Germline lookup yields CDR1 LGHNA and CDR2 YSLEER. The ends lost 3 bases at V and 1 base at J; junction bases unmatched: 1. The CDR3 is 15 amino acids. This sequence joins TRBV4-3 and TRBJ2-3; 10 nucleotides agree with TRBD1. The clonotype comes from a male patient between 2 and 10 years old who had a stem cell transplant for chronic granulomatous disease, so the T cells may come from the graft donor. Specimen: peripheral blood, collected 180 days after TCRalphabeta/CD19-depleted stem cell transplant. The CDR3 nucleotides are TGCGCCAGCAGCCACGGGACAGGGGGCACAGATACGCAGTATTTT. Protein: CASSHGTGGTDTQYF.